Presented here are 16 T cell receptor beta chains from one specimen sequenced in a study of response to subunit inactivated influenza vaccine. A single record per CDR3 protein comes from TCRdb applying MiXCR to the RT-PCR reads. This table has 500,000 to 550,000 distinct CDR3 sequences, 6.5% to 8% appearing once. Sequenced here: PBMCs from blood, sampled roughly 24 months after vaccination. The receptors shown here come from a man between 50 and 75 years old who received an inactivated influenza vaccine.

This rearrangement joins TRBV12-3 or TRBV12-4 to TRBJ1-2; perhaps TRBD1 as D (6 bases). The CDR3 runs 16 residues. The V end lost 5 bases, the J end lost 4 bases, and 20 bases lay between the germline ends. The CDR3 DNA reads as TGTGCCAGCAGTGATCAGTATACGGGCAGGGGCTATGGCTACACCTTC. This sequence encodes CASSDQYTGRGYGYTF.

V gene TRBV4-3 combines with J gene TRBJ2-2, with D uncertain. Germline CDR1 LGHNA, CDR2 YSLEER. The CDR3 has 16 amino acids. The germline V and J ends were trimmed by 3 bases and 5 bases, with 16 bases remaining between them. As DNA, the CDR3 is TGCGCCAGCAGCCAGAACTTGAATAGGGCGACCGGGGAGCTGTTTTTT. Encoded protein: CASSQNLNRATGELFF.

The rearrangement joins TRBV5-5 to TRBJ2-7, with a possible D match to TRBD2 (6 bases). Germline values: CDR1 SGHKS, CDR2 YYEKEE (reference sequence). V shed 4 bases and J shed 3 bases, with 11 bases lying between them. The CDR3 covers 13 residues. In nucleotides, the CDR3 is TGTGCCAGCAGCCCGCGGGATTTCTACGAGCAGTACTTC. Amino acid sequence: CASSPRDFYEQYF.

There are many counts of this clonotype. This sequence joins TRBV4-1 and TRBJ1-3; D unresolved. This CDR3 is built from 14 residues. Germline CDR1 and CDR2: MGHRA and YSYEKL. Deletions cut 1 base from V and 7 bases from J, with 11 bases between. As DNA, the CDR3 is TGCGCCAGCAGCCAAGGGCCAGGAATCAACACCATATATTTT. This encodes CASSQGPGINTIYF.

This clonotype was counted many times. The chain combines TRBV5-1 with TRBJ2-7, with TRBD1 matching over 10 bases. Germline CDR1 reads SGHRS; CDR2 reads YFSETQ. The CDR3 length is 14 residues. The V gene end was trimmed by 6 bases and the J gene end by 4 bases; junction bases not matched to a gene: 7. The CDR3 region has the DNA TGCGCCAGCATGTCCGGGACAGGGGCTTACGAGCAGTACTTC. Translated, it gives CASMSGTGAYEQYF.

This clonotype was detected many times. The V gene is TRBV5-1, the J gene TRBJ2-1, with D unresolved. The germline V gene encodes CDR1 SGHRS and CDR2 YFSETQ. V lost 2 bases, J lost 0 bases, and 9 bases lay in between. The CDR3 is made up of 15 amino acids. The CDR3 loop reads CASSFGGDSYNEQFF. As DNA, the CDR3 is TGCGCCAGCAGCTTCGGCGGCGACTCCTACAATGAGCAGTTCTTC.

This clonotype was recorded a few times. The chain joins TRBV20-1 to TRBJ1-2, with TRBD1 matching over 7 bases. The CDR3 totals 14 residues. The germline CDR1 and CDR2 sequences are DFQATT and SNEGSKA (reference sequence). J gave up 1 base and V 6 bases, and 8 bases lay outside the gene matches. The CDR3 sequence is CSAVRGGRNYGYTF. The CDR3 nucleotides read TGCAGTGCAGTCCGAGGGGGCCGTAACTATGGCTACACCTTC.

The CDR3, as DNA: TGTGCCAGCAGCCCCCTAAGCGGCGGGAGGAGTGAGCAGTTCTTC. Its translation is CASSPLSGGRSEQFF. The chain combines TRBV9 with TRBJ2-1; 8 positions match TRBD2. Germline values: CDR1 SGDLS, CDR2 YYNGEE. The CDR3 contains 15 residues. Trimming cost V 4 bases and J 9 bases; bases outside gene matches: 12.

This clonotype was counted many times. The gene calls are TRBV20-1 and TRBJ1-2; D may be TRBD1 (6 bases). Trimming stripped 0 bases from V and 4 bases from J, with 15 bases between. CDR1 is DFQATT and CDR2 is SNEGSKA in the germline V gene (reference sequence). CDR3 length: 15 residues. The CDR3 is CSAREPGGTGYGYTF. The CDR3 region has the DNA TGCAGTGCTAGAGAACCCGGGGGCACAGGCTATGGCTACACCTTC.

This clonotype was counted many times. This chain connects TRBV2 to TRBJ2-5; TRBD1 matches at 8 bases. The CDR3 extends over 12 amino acids. With V trimmed by 4 bases and J by 5 bases, 0 bases remained unmatched. Germline V lookup: CDR1 SNHLY, CDR2 FYNNEI. The CDR3: CASSGQGETQYF. The DNA for the CDR3 is TGTGCCAGCAGTGGACAGGGGGAGACCCAGTACTTC. The whole variable domain, remainder taken from reference TRBV2 and TRBJ2-5, is EPEVTQTPSHQVTQMGQEVILRCVPISNHLYFYWYRQILGQKVEFLVSFYNNEISEKSEIFDDQFSVERPDGSNFTLKIRSTKLEDSAMYFCASSGQGETQYFGPGTRLLVL.

This clonotype appeared a few times. The V call is TRBV24-1, the J call TRBJ2-1, with 11 bases that match TRBD2. The CDR3 totals 17 residues. The trim removed 7 bases at V and 7 bases at J, leaving 14 bases unmatched. Germline CDR1 and CDR2: KGHDR and SFDVKD. The CDR3 region has the DNA TGTGCCACCAGAGGGACGGGAATAGCGGGGGGGCCAAATGAGCAGTTCTTC. It yields the protein CATRGTGIAGGPNEQFF.

The rearrangement joins TRBV13 to TRBJ2-5; 10 bases match TRBD2. The ends lost 6 bases at V and 5 bases at J; junction bases unmatched: 15. Per germline, CDR1 PRHDT and CDR2 FYEKMQ (reference sequence). The CDR3 extends over 17 amino acids. The CDR3 DNA follows: TGTGCCAGCAGTTCCGGACTAGCGGTAGAGGGAGAGGAGACCCAGTACTTC. Translating gives CASSSGLAVEGEETQYF.

This clonotype was seen a handful of times. V and J are TRBV20-1 and TRBJ2-1, with 9 bases that match TRBD2. Germline V gene data show CDR1 as DFQATT and CDR2 as SNEGSKA (reference sequence). CDR3 size: 15 residues. V gave up 6 bases and J gave up 7 bases; unmatched junction bases: 13. The CDR3 region has the DNA TGCAGTGCCCCCAAGGGGGCGGGGGGGCCTAATGAGCAGTTCTTC. Protein sequence: CSAPKGAGGPNEQFF.

A few counts support this clonotype. V gene TRBV5-1 combines with J gene TRBJ2-7, with 12 bases that match TRBD1. CDR3 length: 15 residues. CDR1 SGHRS and CDR2 YFSETQ come from the germline V gene. Losses at the gene ends were 2 bases for V and 5 bases for J; bases not matched to a gene: 5. The CDR3 protein is CASSFPGTGGDEQYF. The CDR3 DNA sequence: TGCGCCAGCAGCTTCCCCGGGACAGGGGGCGACGAGCAGTACTTC.

This clonotype turned up a few times. V and J are TRBV6-1 and TRBJ2-7, with 9 bases aligning to TRBD1. The germline gives CDR1 MNHNS, CDR2 SASEGT. The CDR3 extends over 16 amino acids. The V segment lost 9 bases and the J segment 5 bases; nucleotides outside the gene matches: 17. CDR3 protein: CASKIRDRDSFDEQYF. DNA of the CDR3: TGTGCCAGTAAAATTCGGGACAGGGACAGTTTCGACGAGCAGTACTTC.

This clonotype has at least ten counts. One base away lies a much larger clone, so this may be a sequencing read error. The V call is TRBV7-9, the J call TRBJ2-1, with D possibly TRBD1 on 5 matching bases. V was trimmed by 1 base and J by 3 bases, leaving 10 bases between them. This CDR3 spans 15 amino acids. Per the germline V gene, CDR1 is SEHNR and CDR2 is FQNEAQ (reference sequence). Written as DNA, the CDR3 is TGTGCCAGCAGCTTAGGGGTCAGGGTCTACAATGAGCAGTTCTTC. Translating it yields CASSLGVRVYNEQFF.